This T cell receptor beta chain appears in the sequencing data of a study of PD-1 blockade in classical Hodgkin lymphoma. At the level of the study: Patients were infused with nivolumab 3 mg/kg every 2 weeks.

Study-level results: Significant TCR diversity gains by C4D1 occurred in CD4+ but not CD8+ cells.

The CDR3 loop spans 11 amino acids. V gave up 8 bases and J gave up 5 bases, with 9 bases separating them. Germline CDR1 and CDR2: SNHLY and FYNNEI. Autologous stem cell transplantation was followed by relapse in every patient, and brentuximab vedotin exposure varied. Classification of best responses gave complete response, partial response or progressive disease. Using immunoSEQ multiplex PCR, the repertoire was profiled, and TCRdb retains in-frame clones only, with some absent. The repertoire consists of some 25,000 clones, with roughly 68% occurring once and the leading ten covering 12%. A single count supports this clone. No antigen is known for it.

The rearrangement links TRBV2 to TRBJ1-1, with D possibly being TRBD1 (6 bases). Sequencing was performed on peripheral blood mononuclear cells (PBMCs), taken before the second cycle of nivolumab. The TCR comes from a human donor with classical Hodgkin lymphoma. The CDR3 nucleotides are TGTGCCAGCGGAGGGGGTACTGAAGCTTTCTTT. It encodes CASGGGTEAFF. Together with reference TRBV2 and TRBJ1-1, the CDR3 gives the full variable domain: EPEVTQTPSHQVTQMGQEVILRCVPISNHLYFYWYRQILGQKVEFLVSFYNNEISEKSEIFDDQFSVERPDGSNFTLKIRSTKLEDSAMYFCASGGGTEAFFGQGTRLTVV.